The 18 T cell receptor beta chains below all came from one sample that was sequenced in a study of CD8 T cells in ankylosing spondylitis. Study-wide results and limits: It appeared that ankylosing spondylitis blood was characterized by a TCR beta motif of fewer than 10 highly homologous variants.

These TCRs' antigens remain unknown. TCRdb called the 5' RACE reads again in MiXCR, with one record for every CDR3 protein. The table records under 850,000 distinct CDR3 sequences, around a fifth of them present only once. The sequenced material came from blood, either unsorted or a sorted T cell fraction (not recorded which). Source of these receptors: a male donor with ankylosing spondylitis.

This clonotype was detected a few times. CDR3 loop: CASSQDRTDTQYF. The CDR3 DNA reads as TGTGCCAGCAGCCAAGATCGGACAGATACGCAGTATTTT. This chain connects TRBV4-2 to TRBJ2-3; unclear D gene. CDR1 and CDR2 (germline): LGHNA, YNFKEQ. The CDR3 consists of 13 residues. Deletions cut 0 bases from V and 3 bases from J, with 4 bases between.

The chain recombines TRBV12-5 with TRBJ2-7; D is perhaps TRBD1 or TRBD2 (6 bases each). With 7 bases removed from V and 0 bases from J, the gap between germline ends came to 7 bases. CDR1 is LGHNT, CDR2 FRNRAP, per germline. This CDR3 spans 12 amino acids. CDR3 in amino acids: CASEGGSYEQYF. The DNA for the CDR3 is TGTGCTAGTGAGGGGGGCTCCTACGAGCAGTACTTC.

CDR3 coding DNA: TGTGCCAGCACCGAGGGAGGCAATCAGCCCCAGCATTTT. Residues: CASTEGGNQPQHF. The rearrangement links TRBV7-2 to TRBJ1-5; D not certain. The CDR3 runs 13 residues. Germline V lookup: CDR1 SGHTA, CDR2 FQGNSA. The germline V and J ends were trimmed by 7 bases and 2 bases, with 9 bases remaining between them. The full variable domain, rest sourced from reference TRBV7-2 and TRBJ1-5, is GAGVSQSPSNKVTEKGKDVELRCDPISGHTALYWYRQSLGQGLEFLIYFQGNSAPDKSGLPSDRFSAERTGGSVSTLTIQRTQQEDSAVYLCASTEGGNQPQHFGDGTRLSIL.

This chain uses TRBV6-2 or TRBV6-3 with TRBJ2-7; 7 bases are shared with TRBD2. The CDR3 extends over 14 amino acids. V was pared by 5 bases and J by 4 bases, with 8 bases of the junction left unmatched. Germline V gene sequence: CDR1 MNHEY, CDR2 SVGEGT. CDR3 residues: CASSPRDYLYEQYF. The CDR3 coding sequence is TGTGCCAGCAGTCCCCGGGACTACCTATACGAGCAGTACTTC.

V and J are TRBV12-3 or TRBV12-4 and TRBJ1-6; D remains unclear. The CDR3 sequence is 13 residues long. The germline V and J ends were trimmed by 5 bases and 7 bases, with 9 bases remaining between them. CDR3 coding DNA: TGTGCCAGCAGTGGGAGAGAAAATTCACCCCTCCACTTT. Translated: CASSGRENSPLHF.

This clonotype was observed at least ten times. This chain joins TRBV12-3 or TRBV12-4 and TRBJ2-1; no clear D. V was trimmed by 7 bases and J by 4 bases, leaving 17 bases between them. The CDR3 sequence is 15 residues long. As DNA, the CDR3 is TGTGCCAGCACTCTTTTGGCGGCACAATACAATGAGCAGTTCTTC. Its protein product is CASTLLAAQYNEQFF.

The CDR3 is CSARWDRGHYEQYF. CDR3 DNA sequence: TGCAGTGCTAGATGGGACAGGGGACACTACGAGCAGTACTTC. This chain links TRBV20-1 with TRBJ2-7; TRBD1 matches 10 bases. The CDR3 is made up of 14 amino acids. Germline CDR1 and CDR2: DFQATT and SNEGSKA (reference sequence). Trimming took 2 bases from V and 3 from J; bases not matched to a gene: 4.

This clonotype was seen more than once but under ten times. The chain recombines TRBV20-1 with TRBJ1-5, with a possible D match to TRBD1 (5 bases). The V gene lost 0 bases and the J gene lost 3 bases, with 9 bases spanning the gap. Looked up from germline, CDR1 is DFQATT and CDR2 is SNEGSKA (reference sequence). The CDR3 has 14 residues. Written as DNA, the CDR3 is TGCAGTGCTAGAGATTGGGGACCCAATCAGCCCCAGCATTTT. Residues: CSARDWGPNQPQHF.

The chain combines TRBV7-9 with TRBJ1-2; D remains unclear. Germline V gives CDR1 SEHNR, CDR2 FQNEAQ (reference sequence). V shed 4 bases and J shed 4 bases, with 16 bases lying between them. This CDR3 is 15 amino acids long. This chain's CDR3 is CASSSRGEESYGYTF. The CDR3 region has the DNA TGTGCCAGCAGCTCCCGCGGGGAGGAAAGCTATGGCTACACCTTC.

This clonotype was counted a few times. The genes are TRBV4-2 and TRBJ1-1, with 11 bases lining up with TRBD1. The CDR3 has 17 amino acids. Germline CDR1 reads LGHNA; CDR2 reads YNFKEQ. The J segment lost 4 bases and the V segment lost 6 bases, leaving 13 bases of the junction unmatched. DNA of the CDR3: TGTGCCAGCAGGCACCAAGGGACAGGGGGTTTGAGCACTGAAGCTTTCTTT. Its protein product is CASRHQGTGGLSTEAFF.

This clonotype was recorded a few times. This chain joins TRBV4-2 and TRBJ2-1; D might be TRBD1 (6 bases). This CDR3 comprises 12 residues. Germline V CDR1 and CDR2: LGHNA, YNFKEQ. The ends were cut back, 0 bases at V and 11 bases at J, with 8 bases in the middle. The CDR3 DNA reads TGTGCCAGCAGCCAAGATACAGGGAAGCAGTTCTTC. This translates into CASSQDTGKQFF.

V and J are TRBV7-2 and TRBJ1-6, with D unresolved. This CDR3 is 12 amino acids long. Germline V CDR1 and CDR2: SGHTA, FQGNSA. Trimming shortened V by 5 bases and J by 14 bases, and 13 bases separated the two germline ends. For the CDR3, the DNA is TGTGCCAGCAGCCCCCCCCCCGGCACCCTCCACTTT. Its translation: CASSPPPGTLHF.

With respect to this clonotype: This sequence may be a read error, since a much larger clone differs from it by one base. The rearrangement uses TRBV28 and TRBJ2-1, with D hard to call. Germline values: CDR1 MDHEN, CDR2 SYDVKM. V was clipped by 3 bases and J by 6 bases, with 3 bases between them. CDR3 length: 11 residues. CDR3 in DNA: TGTGCCAGCAGTTTTCCCAATGAGCAGTTCTTC. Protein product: CASSFPNEQFF.

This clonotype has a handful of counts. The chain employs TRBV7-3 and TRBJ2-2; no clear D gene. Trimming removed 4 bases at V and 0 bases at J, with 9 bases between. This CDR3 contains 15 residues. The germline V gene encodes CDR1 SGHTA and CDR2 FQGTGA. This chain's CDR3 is CASSSQLANTGELFF. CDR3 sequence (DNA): TGTGCCAGCAGCTCCCAGCTAGCGAACACCGGGGAGCTGTTTTTT.

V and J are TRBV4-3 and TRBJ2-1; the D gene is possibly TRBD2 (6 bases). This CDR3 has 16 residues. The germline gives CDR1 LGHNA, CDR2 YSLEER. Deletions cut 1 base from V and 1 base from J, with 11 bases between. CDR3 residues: CASSQGGGISYNEQFF. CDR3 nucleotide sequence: TGCGCCAGCAGCCAAGGAGGCGGGATATCCTACAATGAGCAGTTCTTC.

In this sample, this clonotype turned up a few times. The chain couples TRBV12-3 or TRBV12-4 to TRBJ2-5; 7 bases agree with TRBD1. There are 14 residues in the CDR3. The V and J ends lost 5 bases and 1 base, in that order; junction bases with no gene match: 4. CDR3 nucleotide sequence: TGTGCCAGCAGTCGAGGACAGGCCCAAGAGACCCAGTACTTC. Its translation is CASSRGQAQETQYF.

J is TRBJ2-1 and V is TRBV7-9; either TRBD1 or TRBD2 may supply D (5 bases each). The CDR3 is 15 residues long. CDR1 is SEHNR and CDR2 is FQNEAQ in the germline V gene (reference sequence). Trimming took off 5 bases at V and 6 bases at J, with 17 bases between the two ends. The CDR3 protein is CASSHRDQSGNEQFF. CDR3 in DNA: TGTGCCAGCAGCCACCGGGACCAAAGTGGCAATGAGCAGTTCTTC.

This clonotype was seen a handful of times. CDR3 in amino acids: CATSKDPNGETQYF. The CDR3 bases are TGTGCCACCAGCAAGGACCCAAACGGGGAGACCCAGTACTTC. This chain uses TRBV15 with TRBJ2-5, with D unclear. Germline V gene data show CDR1 as LNHNV and CDR2 as YYDKDF (reference sequence). Trimming removed 4 bases at V and 5 bases at J, with 14 bases between. This CDR3 contains 14 residues.